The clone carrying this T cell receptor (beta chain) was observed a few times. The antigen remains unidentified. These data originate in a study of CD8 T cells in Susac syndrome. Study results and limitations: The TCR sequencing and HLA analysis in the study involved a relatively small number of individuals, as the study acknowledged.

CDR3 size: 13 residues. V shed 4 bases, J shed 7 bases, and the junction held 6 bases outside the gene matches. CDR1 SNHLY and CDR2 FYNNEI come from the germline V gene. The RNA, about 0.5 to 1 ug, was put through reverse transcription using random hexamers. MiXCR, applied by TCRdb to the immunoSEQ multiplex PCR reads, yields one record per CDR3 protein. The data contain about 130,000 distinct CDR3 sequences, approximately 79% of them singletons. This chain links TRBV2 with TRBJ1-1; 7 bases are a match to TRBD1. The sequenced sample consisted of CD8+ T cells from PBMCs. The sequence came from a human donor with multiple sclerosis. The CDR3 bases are TGTGCCAGCAGTGCGGGACAGTGGCTTGAAGCTTTCTTT. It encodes CASSAGQWLEAFF.